The TCR beta chain described here comes from a study of beta chain features in type 1 diabetes. Study information: Examined across all samples were about 110,000,000 sorted cells.

The length of the CDR3 is 15 residues. V was cut by 5 bases and J by 1 base, with 11 bases left in between. Germline V CDR1 and CDR2: SGHTA, FQGNSA. This clone has only a few counts. What it recognizes is unknown. Whole-study results and caveats: Across all four CD4+ subsets, people with type 1 diabetes showed modestly shorter TCRB CDR3s.

The authors reverse transcribed all of the isolated RNA, so sequencing captured expressed TCRB transcripts. The table came from immunoSEQ multiplex PCR; TCRdb's copy has only in-frame clones and leaves some out. The sample contains hundreds of thousands of clones, around 13% of which appear only once. Donors contributed one heparinised blood draw apiece, averaging roughly 0.12 L. This chain joins TRBV7-2 and TRBJ2-2; TRBD1 is a possible D gene (6 bases). The specimen sequenced was naive CD4+ T cells from blood. The sequence came from a woman under 30 with type 1 diabetes. Here the CDR3 reads CASSVSGVNTGELFF. The CDR3 bases are TGTGCCAGCAGCGTCTCAGGGGTGAACACCGGGGAGCTGTTTTTT.